This TCR beta chain was sequenced for a study of shared clonotypes between healthy human individuals. Terminally differentiated effector memory CD45RA+ cells were excluded from the naive CD8 cells, which were CD45RO-negative and positively selected for CCR7. Every contributor of samples was a Caucasian grown-up residing in Nashville, Tennessee. Broader study findings: Tissue TCR repertoires likely differ from these blood-only repertoires. In a few donors, roughly 5.2% of naive CD4 clonotypes appeared in common.

The CDR3 runs to 14 residues. Germline values: CDR1 WSHSY, CDR2 SAAADI. V shed 3 bases and J shed 1 base, with 7 bases lying between them. The authors' processing: Filtering differed since immunoSEQ provided only junctions, with no quality scores. Clones were read by immunoSEQ multiplex PCR, and TCRdb kept only the in-frame ones, dropping some. The V and J calls and clone size were taken over from that table, and D and trimming were inferred from the DNA. The sample records some 800,000 clones, nearly 95% being singletons. A word on this clone: Antigen: not known.

Input material: naive CD8+ T cells sorted from blood. The receptor comes from a man younger than 40 in good health. The V gene is TRBV10-2, the J gene TRBJ1-5; no definite D call. DNA of the CDR3: TGCGCCAGCAGTGAAGTGGCGAGCAATCAGCCCCAGCATTTT. It yields the protein CASSEVASNQPQHF.